Below are 32 T cell receptor beta chains sequenced from a single sample in a study of cytomegalovirus exposure and HLA in healthy donors (dated by TCRdb to 2016 to 2017). Library method: the immunoSEQ multiplex PCR assay. For the multiplex PCR, a mixture combining 60 forward primers for TCR Vbeta segments and 13 reverse primers for TCR Jbeta segments was used. This immuneACCESS table, as held by TCRdb, lists in-frame sequences with V and J called but not all clones. Of the missing ones, under half trace to an unresolved V gene in checked studies; the others have no known cause. This sample holds about 140,000 clones; roughly 78% were observed only once. The leading ten clones occupy approximately 6.2% of the sample. Sequenced: PBMCs. The receptor source for this set is a man in his forties or fifties in good health and CMV-seropositive.

J is TRBJ2-2 and V is TRBV11-3; the match to TRBD2 covers 7 bases. V lost 3 bases, J lost 5 bases, and 6 bases stayed unmatched. The CDR3 spans 15 residues. Germline values: CDR1 SGHNT, CDR2 YENEEA. CDR3 sequence reads: CASSLGGSRTGELFF. Written as DNA, the CDR3 is TGTGCCAGCAGCTTGGGCGGGAGTCGGACCGGGGAGCTGTTTTTT.

The rearrangement links TRBV18 to TRBJ2-2, with 10 bases fitting TRBD1. CDR1 is KGHSH and CDR2 is LQKENI in the germline V gene. Unmatched junction bases numbered 4, after V lost 3 bases and J lost 6 bases. This CDR3 spans 15 amino acids. The CDR3 loop is CASSPKTGGSGELFF. The CDR3 region has the DNA TGTGCCAGCTCACCGAAGACAGGGGGCTCCGGGGAGCTGTTTTTT.

The chain has TRBV28 and TRBJ1-1; no clear D. Per germline, CDR1 MDHEN and CDR2 SYDVKM. The CDR3 loop spans 13 amino acids. V was trimmed by 6 bases and J by 1 base, leaving 9 bases between them. In DNA form, the CDR3 reads TGTGCCAGCAGCTACAGTTCGAACACTGAAGCTTTCTTT. Translating gives CASSYSSNTEAFF.

Written as DNA, the CDR3 is TGTGCCAGCAGCCAAGAAGTGGGTAGGAGGGGCAACAGGAACACTGAAGCTTTCTTT. Translating gives CASSQEVGRRGNRNTEAFF. This rearrangement joins TRBV14 to TRBJ1-1, with a possible D match to TRBD1 (5 bases). The germline CDR1 and CDR2 sequences are SGHDN and FVKESK. The length of the CDR3 is 19 residues. Trimming left V 0 bases short and J 1 base short, with 21 bases between.

This rearrangement joins TRBV11-3 to TRBJ2-5; a weak D match, TRBD1 (6 bases). V lost 3 bases to trimming and J lost 5 bases, with 13 bases between them. The CDR3 is made up of 14 amino acids. Germline assignment: CDR1 SGHNT and CDR2 YENEEA. CDR3 bases: TGTGCCAGCAGCTTCGCAGGGGCTGTGGAGACCCAGTACTTC. This encodes CASSFAGAVETQYF.

This clone was seen only a few times. The V gene is TRBV7-2, the J gene TRBJ1-2; D perhaps matches TRBD1 (5 bases). The germline V gene has CDR1 SGHTA and CDR2 FQGNSA. V lost 2 bases to trimming and J lost 0 bases, with 7 bases between them. This CDR3 has 14 residues. CDR3 DNA: TGTGCCAGCAGCTTATCAGGGACTAACTATGGCTACACCTTC. This codes for CASSLSGTNYGYTF.

The gene calls are TRBV10-1 and TRBJ2-2, with a weak D call TRBD2 (5 bases). V lost 6 bases to trimming and J lost 5 bases, with 13 bases between them. CDR3 length equals 14 residues. From germline, CDR1 is WNHNN and CDR2 SYGVQD (reference sequence). CDR3 nucleotide sequence: TGCGCCAGCAGCCCGTTTCCGGGGACCGGGGAGCTGTTTTTT. Its translation: CASSPFPGTGELFF.

This clone has more than one count but fewer than ten. The chain joins TRBV5-4 to TRBJ2-3; D ambiguous. The CDR3 length is 13 residues. V was clipped by 1 base and J by 1 base, with 4 bases between them. The germline gives CDR1 SGHNT, CDR2 YYREEE (reference sequence). CDR3: CASSLSGTDTQYF. The CDR3, as DNA: TGTGCCAGCAGCTTGTCGGGCACAGATACGCAGTATTTT.

The chain recombines TRBV4-2 with TRBJ2-1; 7 bases line up with TRBD1. V lost 4 bases and J lost 9; bases outside the gene matches: 9. There are 14 residues in the CDR3. Germline V CDR1 and CDR2: LGHNA, YNFKEQ. The DNA of the CDR3 is TGTGCCAGCAGCCGCACTGACAGGGAGTCTGAGCAGTTCTTC. Protein sequence: CASSRTDRESEQFF.

The chain joins TRBV4-1 to TRBJ2-1, with D possibly matching TRBD2 (6 bases). This CDR3 spans 16 amino acids. With 0 bases removed from V and 5 bases from J, the gap between germline ends came to 14 bases. Germline CDR1 and CDR2: MGHRA and YSYEKL. The CDR3 bases are TGCGCCAGCAGCCAAGATCCGGCGGGAAGCGACAATGAGCAGTTCTTC. Translated: CASSQDPAGSDNEQFF.

The chain recombines TRBV28 with TRBJ1-6; 10 bases line up with TRBD1. Losses at the gene ends were 5 bases for V and 9 bases for J; bases not matched to a gene: 7. The CDR3 has 15 residues. Looked up from germline, CDR1 is MDHEN and CDR2 is SYDVKM. The CDR3 spells CASSPPGQGSSPLHF. The CDR3 nucleotides read TGTGCCAGCAGTCCTCCGGGACAGGGGAGTTCACCCCTCCACTTT.

The chain employs TRBV20-1 and TRBJ1-1; D uncertain. Trimming removed 2 bases at V and 2 bases at J, with 3 bases between. The CDR3 sequence is 11 residues long. CDR1 is DFQATT and CDR2 is SNEGSKA in the germline V gene (reference sequence). As DNA, the CDR3 is TGCAGTGCTAGACCAAACACTGAAGCTTTCTTT. Amino acid sequence: CSARPNTEAFF.

V and J are TRBV27 and TRBJ2-5; TRBD1 aligns across 7 bases. The DNA end is more similar to TRBJ2-7, so the J call may be wrong. The CDR3 loop spans 15 amino acids. Germline CDR1 and CDR2: MNHEY and SMNVEV (reference sequence). DNA for the CDR3: TGTGCCAGCAGCCCAGTTCCGGGACAGTACTACGAGCAGTACTTC. Translated, it gives CASSPVPGQYYEQYF.

The chain links TRBV6-5 to TRBJ2-7; 8 bases fit TRBD1. This CDR3 comprises 12 residues. J was trimmed by 6 bases and V by 6 bases; bases with no gene match: 4. CDR1 and CDR2 (germline): MNHEY, SVGAGI. The CDR3 bases are TGTGCCAGCAGCAGGACAGGGTTCGAGCAGTACTTC. This translates into CASSRTGFEQYF.

This clone was picked up a small number of times. The gene calls are TRBV28 and TRBJ1-5, with 7 nucleotides matching TRBD1. The CDR3 is 15 amino acids. Losses at the gene ends were 5 bases for V and 7 bases for J; bases not matched to a gene: 11. CDR1 and CDR2 from the germline V gene are MDHEN and SYDVKM. The CDR3 DNA follows: TGTGCCAGCAGTCGTAGACAGGGAGCCTTACAGCCCCAGCATTTT. This translates into CASSRRQGALQPQHF.

The V call is TRBV30, the J call TRBJ1-3; maybe TRBD1 (5 bases). This CDR3 is 16 amino acids long. The germline CDR1 and CDR2 sequences are GTSNPN and SVGIG (reference sequence). V was cut by 0 bases and J by 0 bases, with 12 bases left in between. The CDR3 DNA is TGTGCCTGGAGTGTACCTCGGACAAGCTCTGGAAACACCATATATTTT. Its translation: CAWSVPRTSSGNTIYF.

The chain couples TRBV5-4 to TRBJ2-3; TRBD2 agrees at 11 bases. CDR3 length equals 15 residues. Germline trimming cut 4 bases from V and 9 bases from J; bases unmatched to any gene: 10. Germline-derived CDR1 and CDR2 are SGHNT and YYREEE (reference sequence). CDR3 protein: CASSQGLAEGRTQYF. The CDR3 DNA sequence: TGTGCCAGCAGCCAGGGACTAGCGGAGGGGCGGACGCAGTATTTT.

This chain joins TRBV5-1 and TRBJ2-2; maybe TRBD2 (5 bases). The V and J ends lost 4 bases and 2 bases respectively, with 6 bases between them. The CDR3 length is 13 residues. The germline V gene has CDR1 SGHRS and CDR2 YFSETQ. The CDR3, as DNA: TGCGCCAGCAGCCGGGGAAACACCGGGGAGCTGTTTTTT. Translating gives CASSRGNTGELFF.

The chain has TRBV7-6 and TRBJ1-2, with 8 nucleotides matching TRBD1. The CDR3 loop spans 12 amino acids. The ends lost 5 bases at V and 10 bases at J; junction bases unmatched: 6. Germline V lookup: CDR1 SGHVS, CDR2 FNYEAQ. CDR3 protein: CASSPDREDYTF. Here the CDR3 DNA reads TGTGCCAGCAGCCCGGACAGGGAGGACTACACCTTC.

V is TRBV28 and J is TRBJ2-3, with 11 bases identical to TRBD2. In germline, CDR1 is MDHEN, CDR2 SYDVKM. The CDR3 sequence is 16 residues long. V lost 4 bases, J lost 2 bases, and 5 bases stayed unmatched. DNA of the CDR3: TGTGCCAGCAGTTCCGGACTAGCGGGTCACACAGATACGCAGTATTTT. This codes for CASSSGLAGHTDTQYF.

This rearrangement joins TRBV29-1 to TRBJ2-5; the D gene is possibly TRBD2 (5 bases). V shed 6 bases and J shed 4 bases, with 9 bases lying between them. CDR3 size: 11 residues. Germline CDR1 and CDR2: SQVTM and ANQGSEA. The CDR3 nucleotides read TGCAGCGTGGGTGAGGGAGAGACCCAGTACTTC. Protein sequence: CSVGEGETQYF.

This sequence joins TRBV6-4 and TRBJ2-1; 8 bases map to TRBD2. Trimming removed 4 bases from V and 4 bases from J; junction bases left unmatched: 6. CDR3 length: 15 amino acids. In germline, CDR1 is MRHNA, CDR2 SNTAGT. CDR3 residues: CASSARLAGYNEQFF. The CDR3 nucleotides read TGTGCCAGCAGTGCCCGGTTAGCGGGGTACAATGAGCAGTTCTTC.

The rearrangement links TRBV28 to TRBJ2-7; TRBD1 agrees at 11 bases. The germline CDR1 and CDR2 sequences are MDHEN and SYDVKM. Losses at the gene ends were 5 bases for V and 0 bases for J; bases not matched to a gene: 3. The CDR3 length is 15 residues. CDR3 nucleotides: TGTGCCAGCAGTCTAGGGACAGGGGGCTCCTACGAGCAGTACTTC. Its translation: CASSLGTGGSYEQYF.

V usage is TRBV13 and J usage is TRBJ2-2; 7 bases map to TRBD2. The CDR3 is 16 residues long. Per germline, CDR1 PRHDT and CDR2 FYEKMQ (reference sequence). The V and J ends lost 5 bases and 3 bases, in that order; junction bases with no gene match: 9. The chain's CDR3 is CASSSAGVEHTGELFF. Here the CDR3 DNA reads TGTGCCAGCAGCAGTGCGGGAGTGGAACACACCGGGGAGCTGTTTTTT.

This sequence joins TRBV11-2 and TRBJ1-3, with unresolved D. Per the germline V gene, CDR1 is SGHAT and CDR2 is FQNNGV. The germline V and J ends were trimmed by 5 bases and 5 bases, with 10 bases remaining between them. CDR3 size: 13 residues. CDR3 residues: CASSPSGRNTIYF. The CDR3 DNA sequence: TGTGCCAGCAGCCCCAGTGGGCGAAACACCATATATTTT. Complete variable domain (other parts from reference TRBV11-2 and TRBJ1-3): EAGVAQSPRYKIIEKRQSVAFWCNPISGHATLYWYQQILGQGPKLLIQFQNNGVVDDSQLPKDRFSAERLKGVDSTLKIQPAKLEDSAVYLCASSPSGRNTIYFGEGSWLTVV.

The rearrangement joins TRBV28 to TRBJ2-3; maybe TRBD2 (6 bases). The V gene's germline CDR1 is MDHEN and CDR2 SYDVKM. CDR3 length: 14 amino acids. The germline V and J ends were trimmed by 5 bases and 2 bases, with 11 bases remaining between them. CDR3 region: CASSRLVSTDTQYF. The CDR3 DNA is TGTGCCAGCAGTAGACTAGTATCCACAGATACGCAGTATTTT.

V gene TRBV18 combines with J gene TRBJ1-4; no clear D gene. In germline, CDR1 is KGHSH, CDR2 LQKENI. Trimming stripped 3 bases from V and 3 bases from J, with 5 bases between. The CDR3 is 13 residues long. The CDR3 region is CASSPSANEKLFF. CDR3 DNA sequence: TGTGCCAGCTCACCCAGTGCTAATGAAAAACTGTTTTTT.

The chain is built from TRBV6-5 and TRBJ2-7, with D possibly being TRBD1 (6 bases). Germline V gene lookup returns CDR1 MNHEY and CDR2 SVGAGI. The CDR3 is 15 residues long. V lost 4 bases and J 2 bases, leaving 15 bases between the germline ends. In DNA form, the CDR3 reads TGTGCCAGCAGTTCACATTTAGAGGGGGCCTACGAGCAGTACTTC. Its protein product is CASSSHLEGAYEQYF.

The chain has TRBV4-1 and TRBJ1-1; unclear D gene. Trimming pared 3 bases from V and 2 bases from J, leaving 13 bases between. Germline lookup yields CDR1 MGHRA and CDR2 YSYEKL. CDR3 length equals 15 residues. The DNA for the CDR3 is TGCGCCAGCAGCCATTCGGGGTTGGCCAACACTGAAGCTTTCTTT. It is translated as CASSHSGLANTEAFF.

The chain links TRBV15 to TRBJ2-1; TRBD1 is a possible D gene (5 bases). The CDR3 runs 13 residues. Trimming removed 7 bases at V and 10 bases at J, with 17 bases between. Germline V lookup: CDR1 LNHNV, CDR2 YYDKDF (reference sequence). The CDR3 protein is CATNLIGASEQFF. In DNA, the CDR3 is TGTGCCACCAACCTGATAGGGGCGAGCGAGCAGTTCTTC.

V and J are TRBV11-2 and TRBJ1-1; 10 nucleotides line up with TRBD1. CDR1 and CDR2 (germline): SGHAT, FQNNGV. CDR3 size: 15 residues. The J segment lost 4 bases and the V segment lost 5 bases, leaving 7 bases of the junction unmatched. The CDR3 sequence is CASSLTGTGVTEAFF. DNA for the CDR3: TGTGCCAGCAGCCTCACCGGGACAGGGGTCACTGAAGCTTTCTTT.

The chain has TRBV5-1 and TRBJ1-2; 7 bases map to TRBD1. V lost 2 bases and J lost 7; bases outside the gene matches: 5. Germline V CDR1 and CDR2: SGHRS, YFSETQ. The CDR3 is 13 residues long. The CDR3 region has the DNA TGCGCCAGCAGCTTAGGAACAGGGGTTGGCTACACCTTC. Translating it yields CASSLGTGVGYTF. Filled out from reference TRBV5-1 and TRBJ1-2, the complete variable domain reads KAGVTQTPRYLIKTRGQQVTLSCSPISGHRSVSWYQQTPGQGLQFLFEYFSETQRNKGNFPGRFSGRQFSNSRSEMNVSTLELGDSALYLCASSLGTGVGYTFGSGTRLTVV.